The 5 T cell receptor beta chains below were found in one sample sequenced in a study of T cells in Graves' hyperthyroidism and ophthalmopathy. Regions amplified from RNA transcripts were the TCR beta CDR3 regions. The TCR CDR3 first-round RT-PCR relied on the HTBI primer set. TCRdb reanalysed the multiplex PCR reads using MiXCR and keeps one entry per CDR3 protein. The table has some 350,000 distinct CDR3 sequences, about 18% seen once. Sample: blood. These receptors came from a woman between 18 and 29 years old with Graves' hyperthyroidism.

This clonotype showed up many times. The rearrangement links TRBV7-9 to TRBJ1-1; TRBD1 aligns across 7 bases. CDR3 size: 13 residues. With V trimmed by 5 bases and J by 5 bases, 5 bases remained unmatched. Looked up from germline, CDR1 is SEHNR and CDR2 is FQNEAQ (reference sequence). CDR3 sequence: CASSQQGRTEAFF. The CDR3 region has the DNA TGTGCCAGCAGCCAACAGGGGAGGACTGAAGCTTTCTTT.

This clonotype has ten or more counts. The V and J genes are TRBV7-2 and TRBJ2-4; weak D call: TRBD2 (6 bases). The V end lost 6 bases, the J end lost 4 bases, and 16 bases lay between the germline ends. Germline CDR1 and CDR2: SGHTA and FQGNSA. The CDR3 spans 15 residues. The CDR3: CASRPPLASKNIQYF. The CDR3 nucleotides read TGTGCCAGCAGGCCCCCGCTAGCGAGTAAAAACATTCAGTACTTC.

This clonotype was detected only a few times. The chain uses TRBV5-6 and TRBJ2-3; the D call may be TRBD1 or TRBD2 (5 bases each). This CDR3 comprises 14 residues. Germline loops: CDR1 SGHDT, CDR2 YYEEEE. The ends were cut back, 6 bases at V and 5 bases at J, with 16 bases in the middle. The CDR3 sequence: CASTSGPLKDTQYF. The CDR3 region has the DNA TGTGCCAGCACCTCGGGACCGCTTAAAGATACGCAGTATTTT.

At least ten counts were recorded for this clonotype. The rearrangement uses TRBV6-5 and TRBJ1-5, with 7 bases lining up with TRBD1. Germline CDR1 is MNHEY and CDR2 is SVGAGI. The ends lost 7 bases at V and 7 bases at J; junction bases unmatched: 10. The CDR3 is 14 residues long. The CDR3 reads CASILRGSGQPQHF. The CDR3 DNA is TGTGCCAGCATCCTCAGGGGGAGTGGACAGCCCCAGCATTTT.

This clonotype was recorded many times. The genes are TRBV20-1 and TRBJ1-1; D remains ambiguous. With 1 base removed from V and 0 bases from J, the gap between germline ends came to 9 bases. Germline V gene data show CDR1 as DFQATT and CDR2 as SNEGSKA (reference sequence). This CDR3 is 14 amino acids long. The CDR3 DNA follows: TGCAGTGCTAGAGGGAGAATGATGAACACTGAAGCTTTCTTT. It encodes CSARGRMMNTEAFF.